These T cell receptor beta chains were read from a single sample in a study of OX40 agonist ivuxolimab in advanced cancers. The assay was immunoSEQ multiplex PCR, and TCRdb's table has in-frame clones only and misses some. The data hold approximately 44,000 clones, with approximately 86% observed a single time. Sequences were derived from CD4+ or CD8+ T cells sorted from blood, sampled in a trial of the OX40 agonist ivuxolimab. The receptors originated from an adult with an advanced solid tumor such as melanoma, head and neck, liver or kidney cancer. The conserved cysteine and the conserved F or W are not part of the CDR3 here. Rows give clone size only sometimes, using once, few, many, or a class for an expanded clone.

j_gene	abundance	v_gene	len	CDR3aa
TRBJ1-5	NA	TRBV11-2	10	ASSLAQGPQH
TRBJ2-3	NA	TRBV23-1	12	ASSGGISTDTQY
TRBJ1-1	few	TRBV6-1	12	ASMNRGASTEAF
TRBJ2-1	few	TRBV18	16	ASSPEEFWGPDGNEQF
TRBJ1-1	NA	TRBV4-1	16	ASSQDRGNGNRGTEAF
TRBJ2-5	NA	TRBV7-7	10	ASSFPQETQY
TRBJ1-6	few	TRBV14	13	ASSQGGSYNSPLH
TRBJ2-5	NA	TRBV5-1	13	ASSLGYGGAETQY
TRBJ2-3	NA	TRBV2	14	ASRAGLAPSTDTQY
TRBJ1-5	few	TRBV2	12	ASRAWGSNQPQH
TRBJ2-5	NA	TRBV29-1	12	SVNRGLAGETQY
TRBJ1-1	NA	TRBV5-8	12	ASSPLTVNTEAF
TRBJ2-7	NA	TRBV7-8	12	ASSSQIGSYEQY
TRBJ2-7	NA	TRBV6-5	11	ASRAGGPYEQY
TRBJ2-1	NA	TRBV30	16	AWKSLGTRKGGLGEQF
TRBJ2-5	NA	TRBV6-1	11	ASRQGGKETQY
TRBJ2-5	NA	TRBV7-8	13	ASSLGWGGKETQY